This T cell receptor beta chain was identified during a study of T cells after posttransplantation cyclophosphamide. Germline-derived CDR1 and CDR2 are KGHSH and LQKENI. Trimming cost V 0 bases and J 3 bases, with 12 bases left between them. CDR3 length: 16 residues. Treatment was busulfan-fludarabine conditioning, a marrow graft, and cyclophosphamide on days +3 and +4. Assay used: immunoSEQ multiplex PCR; TCRdb lists only in-frame clones, some missing. The sample gives about 4,300 clones, roughly 77% of which show up once; less than 50% is in the top ten. Overall study findings and caveats: Later post-transplant blood repertoires were often dominated by donor CD8+ memory clones. TRB overlap between skin or GI tissue T cells and blood was limited.

In regard to this clone: Its antigen is currently unknown.

The sequenced sample was PBMCs, obtained about 29 days after a stem cell transplant with posttransplant cyclophosphamide. The TCR comes from a male patient aged 50 or older who received an allogeneic stem cell transplant from an unrelated donor, was CMV-positive, and had acute GVHD only. The graft donor may be the source of some T cells. The genes are TRBV18 and TRBJ2-1; D might be TRBD2 (5 bases). The CDR3 coding sequence is TGTGCCAGCTCACCACCTCTGGATGCGGGCTACAATGAGCAGTTCTTC. Translation: CASSPPLDAGYNEQFF.